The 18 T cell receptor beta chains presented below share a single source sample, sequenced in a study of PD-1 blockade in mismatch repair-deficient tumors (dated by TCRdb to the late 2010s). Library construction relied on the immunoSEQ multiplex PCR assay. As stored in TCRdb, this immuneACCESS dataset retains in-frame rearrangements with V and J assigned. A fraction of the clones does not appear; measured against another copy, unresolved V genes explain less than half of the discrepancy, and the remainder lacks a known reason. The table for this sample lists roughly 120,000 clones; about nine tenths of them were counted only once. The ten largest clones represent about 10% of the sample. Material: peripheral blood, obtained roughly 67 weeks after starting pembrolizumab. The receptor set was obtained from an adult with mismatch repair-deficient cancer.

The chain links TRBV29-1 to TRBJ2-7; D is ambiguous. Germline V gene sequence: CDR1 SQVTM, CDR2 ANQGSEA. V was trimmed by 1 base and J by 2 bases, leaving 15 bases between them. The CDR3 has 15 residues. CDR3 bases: TGCAGCGTTGAAGCCCTGGAAGGCACCCCCTACGAGCAGTACTTC. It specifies CSVEALEGTPYEQYF.

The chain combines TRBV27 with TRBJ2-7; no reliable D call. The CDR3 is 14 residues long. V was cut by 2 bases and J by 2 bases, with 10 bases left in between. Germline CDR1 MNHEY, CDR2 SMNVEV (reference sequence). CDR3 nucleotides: TGTGCCAGCAGTTTACGTCCTAAACCCTACGAGCAGTACTTC. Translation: CASSLRPKPYEQYF.

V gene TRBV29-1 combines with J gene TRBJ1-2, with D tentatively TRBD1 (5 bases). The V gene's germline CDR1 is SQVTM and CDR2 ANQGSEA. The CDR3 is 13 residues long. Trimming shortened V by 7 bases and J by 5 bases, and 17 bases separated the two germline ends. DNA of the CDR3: TGCAGCGCCTTGATGGGGCTCCCGTATGGCTACACCTTC. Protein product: CSALMGLPYGYTF.

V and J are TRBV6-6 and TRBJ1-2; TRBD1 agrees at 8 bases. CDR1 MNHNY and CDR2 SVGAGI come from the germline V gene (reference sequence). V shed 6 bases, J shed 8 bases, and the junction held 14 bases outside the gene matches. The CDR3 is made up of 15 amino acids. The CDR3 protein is CASSLDRVNIRGYTF. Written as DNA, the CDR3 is TGTGCCAGCAGCTTGGACAGGGTGAATATACGCGGCTACACCTTC.

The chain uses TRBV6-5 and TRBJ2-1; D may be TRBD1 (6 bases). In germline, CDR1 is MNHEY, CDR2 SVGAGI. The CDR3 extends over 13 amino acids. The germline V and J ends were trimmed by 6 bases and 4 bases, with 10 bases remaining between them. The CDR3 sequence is CASREDSYNEQFF. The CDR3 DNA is TGTGCCAGCAGGGAGGACAGTTACAATGAGCAGTTCTTC.

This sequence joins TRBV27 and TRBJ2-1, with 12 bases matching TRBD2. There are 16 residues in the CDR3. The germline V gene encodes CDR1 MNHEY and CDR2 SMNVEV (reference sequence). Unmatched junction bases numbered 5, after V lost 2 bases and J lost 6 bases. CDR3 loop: CASSLASGRAGNEQFF. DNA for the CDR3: TGTGCCAGCAGTTTAGCTAGCGGGAGGGCCGGCAATGAGCAGTTCTTC.

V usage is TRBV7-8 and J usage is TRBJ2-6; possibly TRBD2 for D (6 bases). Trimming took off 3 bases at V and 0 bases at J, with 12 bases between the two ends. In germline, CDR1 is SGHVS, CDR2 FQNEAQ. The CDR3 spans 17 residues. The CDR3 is CASSFGTSYSGANVLTF. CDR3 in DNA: TGTGCCAGCAGCTTTGGGACTTCCTACTCTGGGGCCAACGTCCTGACTTTC.

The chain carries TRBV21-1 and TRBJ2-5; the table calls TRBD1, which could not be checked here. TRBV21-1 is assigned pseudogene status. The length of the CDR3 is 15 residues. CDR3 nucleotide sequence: TGTGCCAGCAGCAATTATGGGACAGGGGAAGAGACCCAGTACTTC. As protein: CASSNYGTGEETQYF.

The CDR3 region is CASSLAPVRGDYEQYF. DNA for the CDR3: TGTGCCAGCAGTTTAGCGCCAGTGAGGGGGGACTACGAGCAGTACTTC. This rearrangement joins TRBV28 to TRBJ2-7; D could derive from TRBD1 or TRBD2 (6 bases each). The germline V gene has CDR1 MDHEN and CDR2 SYDVKM. V was clipped by 2 bases and J by 3 bases, with 17 bases between them. The CDR3 runs 16 residues.

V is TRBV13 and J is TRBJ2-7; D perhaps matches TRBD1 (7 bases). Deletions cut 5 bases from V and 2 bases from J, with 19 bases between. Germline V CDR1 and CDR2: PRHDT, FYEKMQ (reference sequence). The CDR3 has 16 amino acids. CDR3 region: CASSDRGGDRTYEQYF. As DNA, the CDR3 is TGTGCCAGCAGCGATAGAGGAGGGGACAGAACCTACGAGCAGTACTTC.

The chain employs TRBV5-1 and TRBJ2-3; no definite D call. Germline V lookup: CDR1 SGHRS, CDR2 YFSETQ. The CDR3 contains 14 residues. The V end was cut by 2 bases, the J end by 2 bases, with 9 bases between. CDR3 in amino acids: CASSFPGSTDTQYF. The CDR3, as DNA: TGCGCCAGCAGCTTTCCTGGCTCCACAGATACGCAGTATTTT.

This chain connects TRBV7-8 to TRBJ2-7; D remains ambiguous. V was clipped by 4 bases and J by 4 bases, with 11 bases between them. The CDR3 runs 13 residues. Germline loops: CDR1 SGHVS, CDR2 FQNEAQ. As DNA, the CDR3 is TGTGCCAGCAGCTCGACGGTGGGGTACGAGCAGTACTTC. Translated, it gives CASSSTVGYEQYF.

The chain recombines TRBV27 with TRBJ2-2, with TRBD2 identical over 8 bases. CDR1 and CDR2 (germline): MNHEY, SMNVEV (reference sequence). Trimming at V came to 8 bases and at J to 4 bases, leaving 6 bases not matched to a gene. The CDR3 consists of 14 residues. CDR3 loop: CASAAGGSTGELFF. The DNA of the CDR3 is TGTGCCAGCGCGGCGGGAGGCTCCACCGGGGAGCTGTTTTTT.

CDR3 bases: TGTGCCAGCAGCCCGGGACTAGCGGGAGAAGATACGCAGTATTTT. It encodes CASSPGLAGEDTQYF. The rearrangement joins TRBV5-4 to TRBJ2-3, with 14 bases matching TRBD2. The V and J ends lost 4 bases and 5 bases, in that order; junction bases with no gene match: 3. Germline lookup yields CDR1 SGHNT and CDR2 YYREEE (reference sequence). This CDR3 is built from 15 residues.

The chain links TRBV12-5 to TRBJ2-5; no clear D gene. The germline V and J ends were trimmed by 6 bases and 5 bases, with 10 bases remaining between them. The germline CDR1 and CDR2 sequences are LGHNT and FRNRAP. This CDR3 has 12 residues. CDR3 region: CASGTAWETQYF. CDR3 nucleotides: TGTGCTAGTGGCACCGCGTGGGAGACCCAGTACTTC. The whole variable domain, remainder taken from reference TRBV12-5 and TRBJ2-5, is DARVTQTPRHKVTEMGQEVTMRCQPILGHNTVFWYRQTMMQGLELLAYFRNRAPLDDSGMPKDRFSAEMPDATLATLKIQPSEPRDSAVYFCASGTAWETQYFGPGTRLLVL.

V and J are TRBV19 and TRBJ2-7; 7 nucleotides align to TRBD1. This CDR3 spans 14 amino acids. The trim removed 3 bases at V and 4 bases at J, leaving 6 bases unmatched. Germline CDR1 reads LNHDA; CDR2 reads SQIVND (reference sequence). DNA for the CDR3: TGTGCCAGTAGTATCAGGGGACAGATATACGAGCAGTACTTC. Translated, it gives CASSIRGQIYEQYF.

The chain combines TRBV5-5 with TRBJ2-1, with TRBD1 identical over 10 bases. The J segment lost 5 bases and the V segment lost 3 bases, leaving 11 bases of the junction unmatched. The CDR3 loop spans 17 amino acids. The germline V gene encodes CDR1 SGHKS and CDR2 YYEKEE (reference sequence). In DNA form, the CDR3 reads TGTGCCAGCAGCTGGCGGTTGACAGGGGGCTTCAACAATGAGCAGTTCTTC. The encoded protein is CASSWRLTGGFNNEQFF.

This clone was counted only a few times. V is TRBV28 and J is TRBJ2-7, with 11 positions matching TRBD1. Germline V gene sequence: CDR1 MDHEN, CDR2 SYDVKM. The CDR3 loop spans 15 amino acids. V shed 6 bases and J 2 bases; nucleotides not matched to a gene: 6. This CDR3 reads CASRLGQGGPYEQYF. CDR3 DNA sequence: TGTGCCAGCAGATTGGGACAGGGGGGACCCTACGAGCAGTACTTC.